Below are 20 T cell receptor beta chains sequenced from a single sample in a study of T cell changes during pregnancy in multiple sclerosis. Sequencing was performed with immunoSEQ multiplex PCR; in TCRdb, only in-frame clones are kept and a portion is missing. The sample has about 38,000 clones, about nine tenths seen once; the top ten hold 0.37%. The material sequenced was CD4+ T cells from peripheral blood mononuclear cells, taken after pregnancy. The receptors derive from a female donor in good health, enrolled as a control in a pregnancy study.

This chain links TRBV25-1 with TRBJ2-5; D ambiguous. Deletions cut 6 bases from V and 5 bases from J, with 13 bases between. CDR3 length equals 13 residues. CDR1 and CDR2 (germline): MGHDK, SYGVNS. CDR3 residues: CASSDWFVETQYF. In DNA, the CDR3 is TGTGCCAGCAGCGACTGGTTCGTGGAGACCCAGTACTTC.

The chain uses TRBV7-2 and TRBJ2-2, with D unclear. The germline V and J ends were trimmed by 1 base and 7 bases, with 7 bases remaining between them. Germline-derived CDR1 and CDR2 are SGHTA and FQGNSA. This CDR3 contains 13 residues. The CDR3 here is CASSLVGHGELFF. CDR3 nucleotides: TGTGCCAGCAGCTTAGTTGGGCACGGGGAGCTGTTTTTT. Filled out from reference TRBV7-2 and TRBJ2-2, the complete variable domain reads GAGVSQSPSNKVTEKGKDVELRCDPISGHTALYWYRQSLGQGLEFLIYFQGNSAPDKSGLPSDRFSAERTGGSVSTLTIQRTQQEDSAVYLCASSLVGHGELFFGEGSRLTVL.

The rearrangement joins TRBV30 to TRBJ2-5; D is unresolved. The germline CDR1 and CDR2 sequences are GTSNPN and SVGIG (reference sequence). V lost 0 bases and J 10 bases, leaving 9 bases between the germline ends. This CDR3 is built from 11 residues. The CDR3, as DNA: TGTGCCTGGAGTGTTTCCCTGAGCCAGTACTTC. Translating it yields CAWSVSLSQYF.

The J gene is TRBJ2-5, the V gene TRBV6-5, with 14 bases lining up with TRBD2. V shed 6 bases, J shed 5 bases, and the junction held 2 bases outside the gene matches. The length of the CDR3 is 14 residues. In germline, CDR1 is MNHEY, CDR2 SVGAGI. This CDR3 reads CASRGLAGEETQYF. The CDR3 nucleotides read TGTGCCAGCAGGGGACTAGCGGGAGAGGAGACCCAGTACTTC.

This clone was detected once. The chain combines TRBV7-2 with TRBJ2-1; 8 bases align to TRBD2. Germline V gene sequence: CDR1 SGHTA, CDR2 FQGNSA. V was pared by 2 bases and J by 4 bases, with 7 bases of the junction left unmatched. The CDR3 totals 16 residues. CDR3 residues: CASSLLAGGLYNEQFF. The CDR3 DNA is TGTGCCAGCAGCTTACTGGCGGGGGGCCTGTACAATGAGCAGTTCTTC.

The chain recombines TRBV5-4 with TRBJ2-3; 9 positions match TRBD2. The CDR3 totals 15 residues. Germline V gives CDR1 SGHNT, CDR2 YYREEE (reference sequence). V dropped 5 bases and J dropped 5; count of bases not matched to a gene: 9. The CDR3 sequence: CASRAGTSGLDTQYF. DNA for the CDR3: TGTGCCAGCAGGGCCGGCACTAGCGGGTTAGATACGCAGTATTTT.

This rearrangement joins TRBV2 to TRBJ2-1; TRBD2 matches at 11 bases. The germline V gene encodes CDR1 SNHLY and CDR2 FYNNEI. The CDR3 has 16 amino acids. With 6 bases clipped from V and 6 bases from J, the junction kept 10 bases outside the gene matches. The CDR3 DNA reads as TGTGCCAGCAGGGCGGGAACTAGCGGGGGACTCAATGAGCAGTTCTTC. Encoded protein: CASRAGTSGGLNEQFF.

This chain links TRBV18 with TRBJ2-7; 7 positions agree with TRBD1. This CDR3 is built from 15 residues. Germline values: CDR1 KGHSH, CDR2 LQKENI. The trim removed 5 bases at V and 6 bases at J, leaving 13 bases unmatched. CDR3 in amino acids: CASSGSRQGSAEQYF. The DNA of the CDR3 is TGTGCCAGCTCAGGAAGCCGACAGGGCAGTGCCGAGCAGTACTTC.

The chain links TRBV10-3 to TRBJ2-2; TRBD1 aligns across 10 bases. Trimming cost V 6 bases and J 16 bases; bases outside gene matches: 8. The CDR3 consists of 12 residues. CDR1 and CDR2 (germline): ENHRY, SYGVKD. This CDR3 reads CAISGTGVEKFF. DNA of the CDR3: TGTGCCATCAGCGGGACAGGGGTTGAGAAGTTTTTT.

V is TRBV30 and J is TRBJ2-1; possibly TRBD1 for D (5 bases). Germline CDR1 reads GTSNPN; CDR2 reads SVGIG (reference sequence). Trimming pared 0 bases from V and 9 bases from J, leaving 15 bases between. The CDR3 sequence is 14 residues long. The CDR3, as DNA: TGTGCCTGGAGTGTGGGGCACCCTCGGCCTGAGCAGTTCTTC. Its translation: CAWSVGHPRPEQFF.

The J gene is TRBJ1-5, the V gene TRBV4-1, with TRBD1 matching over 8 bases. This CDR3 spans 20 amino acids. CDR1 MGHRA and CDR2 YSYEKL come from the germline V gene. Unmatched junction bases numbered 21, after V lost 3 bases and J lost 5 bases. CDR3 sequence: CASSHISWRTGQLWDQPQHF. Here the CDR3 DNA reads TGCGCCAGCAGCCATATATCTTGGAGGACAGGGCAATTGTGGGATCAGCCCCAGCATTTT.

There are a few counts of this clone. The rearrangement joins TRBV19 to TRBJ2-7; TRBD2 matches at 14 bases. Per the germline V gene, CDR1 is LNHDA and CDR2 is SQIVND (reference sequence). V was clipped by 6 bases and J by 6 bases; unmatched bases: 10. The CDR3 runs 16 residues. CDR3 DNA: TGTGCCAGTAGCCCCAATGGGGGGACTAGCGGGAGCGAGCAGTACTTC. This gives the protein CASSPNGGTSGSEQYF. Together with reference TRBV19 and TRBJ2-7, the CDR3 gives the full variable domain: DGGITQSPKYLFRKEGQNVTLSCEQNLNHDAMYWYRQDPGQGLRLIYYSQIVNDFQKGDIAEGYSVSREKKESFPLTVTSAQKNPTAFYLCASSPNGGTSGSEQYFGPGTRLTVT.

The table lists this clone with a count of one. The J gene is TRBJ2-3, the V gene TRBV29-1, with a weak D call TRBD2 (6 bases). Germline CDR1 is SQVTM and CDR2 is ANQGSEA. With 6 bases removed from V and 2 bases from J, the gap between germline ends came to 18 bases. CDR3 length: 15 residues. CDR3 in amino acids: CSVAPDYGITDTQYF. CDR3 DNA: TGCAGCGTCGCACCGGACTATGGGATCACAGATACGCAGTATTTT.

V and J are TRBV29-1 and TRBJ1-1; 8 nucleotides agree with TRBD1. J gave up 3 bases and V 5 bases, and 8 bases lay outside the gene matches. The CDR3 contains 14 residues. Germline V lookup: CDR1 SQVTM, CDR2 ANQGSEA. The CDR3 DNA is TGCAGCGTTAAGGACAGGGCCGGGGACACTGAAGCTTTCTTT. Translation: CSVKDRAGDTEAFF.

The CDR3 DNA reads TGTGCCAGCCGGACAGGGGGCGGTTGGGCTTTCTTT. Protein sequence: CASRTGGGWAFF. This chain connects TRBV6-5 to TRBJ1-1, with 11 bases identical to TRBD1. CDR1 is MNHEY and CDR2 is SVGAGI in the germline V gene. With V trimmed by 8 bases and J by 11 bases, 7 bases remained unmatched. The CDR3 loop spans 12 amino acids.

This rearrangement joins TRBV5-1 to TRBJ1-2; 10 bases are a match to TRBD1. With 0 bases clipped from V and 5 bases from J, the junction kept 7 bases outside the gene matches. Looked up from germline, CDR1 is SGHRS and CDR2 is YFSETQ. The CDR3 is 16 residues long. The DNA for the CDR3 is TGCGCCAGCAGCTTGGAAGTGAGGACAGGGGGTTATGGCTACACCTTC. Translated, it gives CASSLEVRTGGYGYTF.

This clone was counted once. This chain's CDR3 is CASSFRGNRGDTQYF. The DNA for the CDR3 is TGTGCCAGCAGCTTTCGCGGGAACAGGGGAGATACGCAGTATTTT. This rearrangement joins TRBV7-8 to TRBJ2-3, with D possibly TRBD1 on 7 matching bases. Germline V gene sequence: CDR1 SGHVS, CDR2 FQNEAQ. V lost 3 bases to trimming and J lost 5 bases, with 15 bases between them. This CDR3 contains 15 residues. The full variable domain, its missing parts supplied by reference TRBV7-8 and TRBJ2-3, is GAGVSQSPRYKVAKRGQDVALRCDPISGHVSLFWYQQALGQGPEFLTYFQNEAQLDKSGLPSDRFFAERPEGSVSTLKIQRTQQEDSAVYLCASSFRGNRGDTQYFGPGTRLTVL.

V and J are TRBV6-6 and TRBJ2-1; 9 nucleotides align to TRBD1. The germline CDR1 and CDR2 sequences are MNHNY and SVGAGI (reference sequence). V gave up 5 bases and J gave up 1 base; unmatched junction bases: 3. CDR3 length equals 15 residues. The CDR3 DNA sequence: TGTGCCAGCAGTGCCGGGACAGGGTCCTACAATGAGCAGTTCTTC. Its translation is CASSAGTGSYNEQFF.

The chain employs TRBV7-9 and TRBJ2-1; 8 bases are a match to TRBD1. After removal of 5 bases from V and 6 bases from J, the junction contained 12 bases not matched to a gene. The CDR3 has 16 amino acids. Germline CDR1 and CDR2: SEHNR and FQNEAQ (reference sequence). In nucleotides, the CDR3 is TGTGCCAGCAGCACCACGGACAGGGTTCGGGGCAATGAGCAGTTCTTC. Protein product: CASSTTDRVRGNEQFF.

V is TRBV6-5 and J is TRBJ2-2; 9 bases fit TRBD1. Per germline, CDR1 MNHEY and CDR2 SVGAGI. The CDR3 loop spans 14 amino acids. V shed 5 bases and J 4 bases; nucleotides not matched to a gene: 2. In DNA form, the CDR3 reads TGTGCCAGCAGTCGACAGGGGGGCACCGGGGAGCTGTTTTTT. This codes for CASSRQGGTGELFF.